This TCR beta chain was obtained from a study of blood T cell repertoires in COVID-19. At the level of the study: Material from acute and convalescent COVID-19 was sourced from the United States, Italy and Spain.

The data were produced by immunoSEQ multiplex PCR, yet TCRdb's version contains in-frame clones alone and is incomplete. Of about 360,000 clones listed, around 90% are singletons. CDR1 is LNHDA and CDR2 is SQIVND in the germline V gene (reference sequence). This CDR3 comprises 15 residues. The junction had 6 bases not matched to a gene; V was cut back by 0 bases and J by 9 bases. Enrollees, about 18 to 95 years old, lived in around 23 US areas. The sequence was obtained from a woman in her thirties or forties with acute COVID-19. This chain joins TRBV19 and TRBJ2-1, with 9 nucleotides matching TRBD2. The specimen sequenced was PBMCs or T cells enriched from blood (not recorded which). CDR3 DNA: TGTGCCAGTAGTATAGAGAGCGGGGGGCTCCCTGAGCAGTTCTTC. It is translated as CASSIESGGLPEQFF.